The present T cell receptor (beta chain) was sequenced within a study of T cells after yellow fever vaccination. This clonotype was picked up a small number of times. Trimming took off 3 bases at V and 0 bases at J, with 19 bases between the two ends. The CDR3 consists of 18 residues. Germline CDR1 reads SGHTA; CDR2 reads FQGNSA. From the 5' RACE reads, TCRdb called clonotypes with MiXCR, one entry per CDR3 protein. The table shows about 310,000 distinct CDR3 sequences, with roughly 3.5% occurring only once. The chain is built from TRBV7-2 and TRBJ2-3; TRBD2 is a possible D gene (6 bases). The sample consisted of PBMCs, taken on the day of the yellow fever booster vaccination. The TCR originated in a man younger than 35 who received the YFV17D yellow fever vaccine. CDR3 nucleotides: TGTGCCAGCAGCTTGAGGGGACTTATAAGAACGAGCACAGATACGCAGTATTTT. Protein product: CASSLRGLIRTSTDTQYF.